This TCR beta chain was identified in a study of blood T cell repertoires in COVID-19. Turning to the study itself: Sites in the United States, Italy and Spain provided acute and convalescent COVID-19 samples. From T cells, B-cell-depleted T cells, or PBMCs came the material, which was cDNA or gDNA.

Libraries were prepared by immunoSEQ multiplex PCR; TCRdb keeps only in-frame clonotypes and omits some of them. The profile shows around 95,000 clones, around four fifths of them singletons. The CDR3 has 17 residues. Losses at the gene ends were 3 bases for V and 3 bases for J; bases not matched to a gene: 8. The germline CDR1 and CDR2 sequences are LNHNV and YYDKDF (reference sequence). The V call is TRBV15, the J call TRBJ2-3; TRBD2 matches at 11 bases. Material: peripheral blood. The sequence was collected from a man aged 50 or older with active or convalescent COVID-19. The CDR3 nucleotides read TGTGCCACCAGCAGGGTCCTTAGCGGGAGGGGTACAGATACGCAGTATTTT. This sequence encodes CATSRVLSGRGTDTQYF.